This TCR beta chain was documented in a study of blood T cell repertoires in COVID-19. This clone has ten or more counts. The V gene's germline CDR1 is SEHNR and CDR2 FQNEAQ (reference sequence). CDR3 length: 15 residues. V was shortened by 1 base and J by 1 base, with 11 bases between the two germline ends. Only in-frame clones appear in the TCRdb table, and some are missing; sequencing was by immunoSEQ multiplex PCR. Of about 200,000 clones listed, approximately 78% were seen once; the top ten hold 4.5% to 5.5%. The TCR originated in a woman aged 70 to 79 with COVID-19, enrolled during active disease. The chain employs TRBV7-9 and TRBJ2-7; possible D gene TRBD2, 6 bases. What was sequenced was peripheral blood. CDR3: CASSLDRGGSYEQYF. The CDR3, as DNA: TGTGCCAGCAGCTTAGATCGGGGAGGTTCCTACGAGCAGTACTTC.